These 8 T cell receptor beta chains came from one sample sequenced in a study of cytomegalovirus exposure and HLA in healthy donors. Use of 60 Vbeta and 13 Jbeta primers characterized the PCR. Method: immunoSEQ multiplex PCR; TCRdb's copy keeps in-frame clones and lacks some. The sample has about 250,000 clones, about 85% seen once. Sequencing was performed on PBMCs. The receptors shown here come from a girl aged 2 to 10 in good health and CMV-seronegative.

The rearrangement uses TRBV6-1 and TRBJ2-5, with a tentative D call TRBD2 (6 bases). The CDR3 consists of 13 residues. Germline CDR1 is MNHNS and CDR2 is SASEGT. V lost 6 bases and J lost 5, with 13 bases in between. The CDR3: CASRDLREETQYF. Here the CDR3 DNA reads TGTGCCAGCAGAGACCTACGGGAGGAGACCCAGTACTTC.

The rearrangement uses TRBV2 and TRBJ2-7; D might be TRBD1 (5 bases). With 3 bases removed from V and 7 bases from J, the gap between germline ends came to 13 bases. The CDR3 is made up of 13 amino acids. Germline lookup yields CDR1 SNHLY and CDR2 FYNNEI. Here the CDR3 DNA reads TGTGCCAGCAGTGAGGATAGGGGTGGTGAGCAGTACTTC. Protein sequence: CASSEDRGGEQYF.

The chain links TRBV5-1 to TRBJ2-5; TRBD2 agrees at 11 bases. Germline values: CDR1 SGHRS, CDR2 YFSETQ. This CDR3 has 13 residues. V lost 5 bases, J lost 13 bases, and 10 bases stayed unmatched. The CDR3 coding sequence is TGCGCCAGCAGGGAACTAGCGGGAGTTTGGTTGTACTTC. Translating gives CASRELAGVWLYF.

This rearrangement joins TRBV20-1 to TRBJ2-7; D remains unclear. V shed 6 bases and J shed 4 bases, with 10 bases lying between them. Germline CDR1 DFQATT, CDR2 SNEGSKA (reference sequence). This CDR3 contains 11 residues. CDR3 DNA sequence: TGCAGTGCAAGCCCTACGTACGAGCAGTACTTC. This sequence encodes CSASPTYEQYF.

V and J are TRBV5-1 and TRBJ2-5, with D unclear. In germline, CDR1 is SGHRS, CDR2 YFSETQ. V lost 2 bases and J lost 1, with 6 bases in between. The CDR3 spans 13 residues. CDR3 sequence: CASSLSSQETQYF. The CDR3 DNA is TGCGCCAGCAGCTTATCCAGCCAAGAGACCCAGTACTTC. Full variable domain (missing parts from reference TRBV5-1 and TRBJ2-5): KAGVTQTPRYLIKTRGQQVTLSCSPISGHRSVSWYQQTPGQGLQFLFEYFSETQRNKGNFPGRFSGRQFSNSRSEMNVSTLELGDSALYLCASSLSSQETQYFGPGTRLLVL.

The V and J genes are TRBV9 and TRBJ2-5; 15 nucleotides agree with TRBD2. V shed 0 bases, J shed 5 bases, and the junction held 5 bases outside the gene matches. Looked up from germline, CDR1 is SGDLS and CDR2 is YYNGEE. The CDR3 length is 17 residues. This chain's CDR3 is CASSVVRTSGGAETQYF. The CDR3 bases are TGTGCCAGCAGCGTAGTGAGGACTAGCGGGGGGGCCGAGACCCAGTACTTC.

V is TRBV2 and J is TRBJ2-1; possible D gene TRBD2, 6 bases. CDR1 and CDR2 from the germline V gene are SNHLY and FYNNEI. The CDR3 extends over 14 amino acids. V was shortened by 7 bases and J by 0 bases, with 10 bases between the two germline ends. CDR3 sequence: CASNTRGSYNEQFF. The CDR3 DNA follows: TGTGCCAGCAACACGCGGGGCTCCTACAATGAGCAGTTCTTC.

In this sample, this clone turned up a few times. The V and J genes are TRBV6-6 and TRBJ1-5; perhaps TRBD1 as D (6 bases). The CDR3 has 13 residues. V was pared by 2 bases and J by 6 bases, with 8 bases between. Per the germline V gene, CDR1 is MNHNY and CDR2 is SVGAGI (reference sequence). The CDR3, as DNA: TGTGCCAGCAGTTACGGGGGGGCTCAGCCCCAGCATTTT. This codes for CASSYGGAQPQHF.